This T cell receptor beta chain was documented in a study of blood T cells in healthy people across ages. Study observations and caveats: Among T cells, TCR beta diversity per million cells dropped roughly linearly as age rose. Because donor CMV status was unknown, expanded clonotype changes were possibly confounded.

A J-beta primer mix and a sample-barcoded 5' primer were used in a second PCR of about 7 to 11 cycles. TCRdb called the 5' RACE reads again in MiXCR, with one record for every CDR3 protein. The table lists just under 750,000 distinct CDR3 sequences, about 24% of them singletons. A few counts support this clonotype. Its antigen is currently unknown. An end of the junction differs from the germline gene, which may be a read error. The CDR3 length is 11 residues. This rearrangement joins TRBV12-3 or TRBV12-4 to TRBJ2-7; D unclear. The origin of this receptor is a man in his 70s in good health. Sequencing used blood. CDR3: CASSLGPQVRF. Here the CDR3 DNA reads TGTGCCAGCAGTTTAGGCCCTCAGGTTCGCTTC.